The following is a T cell receptor (beta chain) sequence with its context. The CDR3 is made up of 15 amino acids. Germline assignment: CDR1 LNHDA and CDR2 SQIVND (reference sequence). With 6 bases clipped from V and 1 base from J, the junction kept 8 bases outside the gene matches. This entry comes from a study of blood T cell repertoires in COVID-19. Study overall: The study drew acute and convalescent COVID-19 samples from the United States, Italy and Spain. In each case, the material was cDNA or gDNA derived from T cells, B-cell-depleted T cells, or PBMCs.

Clones were read by immunoSEQ multiplex PCR, and TCRdb kept only the in-frame ones, dropping some. This repertoire shows fewer than 200,000 clones, around nine tenths found once; its top ten account for about 6.3%. The rearrangement links TRBV19 to TRBJ1-1; TRBD1 aligns across 7 bases. The material sequenced was peripheral blood. The origin of this receptor is a man aged 35 to 55 with active or convalescent COVID-19. The CDR3: CASRRTGERNTEAFF. In DNA form, the CDR3 reads TGTGCCAGTAGGAGAACAGGGGAAAGGAACACTGAAGCTTTCTTT. Together with reference TRBV19 and TRBJ1-1, the CDR3 gives the full variable domain: DGGITQSPKYLFRKEGQNVTLSCEQNLNHDAMYWYRQDPGQGLRLIYYSQIVNDFQKGDIAEGYSVSREKKESFPLTVTSAQKNPTAFYLCASRRTGERNTEAFFGQGTRLTVV.